Sequencing of this TCR beta chain was carried out in a study of blood T cell repertoires in COVID-19. The overall study: PBMCs, B-cell-depleted T cells, or T cells provided the cDNA or gDNA that made up the material.

The authors' processing: Scientists estimated how many nucleated cells there were by amplifying reference gene primers. The data were produced by immunoSEQ multiplex PCR, yet TCRdb's version contains in-frame clones alone and is incomplete. The V and J calls and clone size come from that table; D and trimming were worked out from the DNA. The data show 100,000 or so clones, roughly four fifths seen once. Germline values: CDR1 LGHNA, CDR2 YSLEER. The CDR3 length is 15 residues. V was clipped by 1 base and J by 2 bases, with 9 bases between them. The V and J genes are TRBV4-3 and TRBJ2-1; D not certain. Material for sequencing was peripheral blood. The sequence derives from a man aged 45-65 years with active or convalescent COVID-19. The CDR3 coding sequence is TGCGCCAGCAGCCAAGCGACCAGGACCTACAATGAGCAGTTCTTC. The encoded protein is CASSQATRTYNEQFF.